These T cell receptor beta chains were read from a single sample in a study of monozygotic twins with inflammatory bowel disease. TCRdb reanalyzed the 5' RACE reads, giving one entry per CDR3 protein sequence and no DNA. The specimen's table records 150,000 to 200,000 distinct CDR3 sequences. The sequenced material came from blood. These receptors were obtained from a human donor with ulcerative colitis or Crohn's disease, or a healthy co-twin of an affected twin (not recorded which). The CDR3 runs from the conserved cysteine through the conserved F or W.

J: TRBJ2-7
V: TRBV29-1
CDR3: CSVVFRASYEQYF

J: TRBJ2-3
V: TRBV7-8
CDR3: CASSLVGLSDTQYF

J: TRBJ2-3
V: TRBV5-1
CDR3: CASSVGQGHTDTQYF

J: TRBJ2-1
V: TRBV9
CDR3: CASSLLTGGDEQFF

J: TRBJ2-5
V: TRBV20-1
CDR3: CSASYPQETQYF

J: TRBJ2-5
V: TRBV19
CDR3: CASNKRGGLQETQYF

J: TRBJ2-1
V: TRBV7-6
CDR3: CASMGDGYNEQFF

J: TRBJ1-4
V: TRBV28
CDR3: CASSSAATNEKLFF

J: TRBJ2-1
V: TRBV20-1
CDR3: CSARRTGGRHEQFF

J: TRBJ2-1
V: TRBV5-5
CDR3: CASSLATGKQFF

J: TRBJ2-2
V: TRBV24-1
CDR3: CATSVHTGTGGSGELFF

J: TRBJ1-1
V: TRBV5-1
CDR3: CASSVQENTEAFF

J: TRBJ2-1
V: TRBV28
CDR3: CASSPTSGYYNEQFF

J: TRBJ1-6
V: TRBV7-2
CDR3: CASSPPAGTGGSPLHF

J: TRBJ2-1
V: TRBV7-2
CDR3: CASSLGLAREQFF

J: TRBJ1-2
V: TRBV11-1
CDR3: CASSKTGSTHRANYGCTF

J: TRBJ2-2
V: TRBV5-1
CDR3: CASSLWQKNTGELFF

J: TRBJ2-7
V: TRBV20-1
CDR3: CSARSGENYEQYF

J: TRBJ2-3
V: TRBV6-5
CDR3: CASSPPGLGTDTQYF

J: TRBJ2-1
V: TRBV5-1
CDR3: CASSTGGQNEQFF

J: TRBJ2-5
V: TRBV6-1
CDR3: CASIVLAGERETQYF

J: TRBJ2-7
V: TRBV11-2
CDR3: CASTQLRTSYEQYF

J: TRBJ1-5
V: TRBV19
CDR3: CAGTDTGAPNQPQHF

J: TRBJ1-5
V: TRBV27
CDR3: CASREGYQSQHF

J: TRBJ1-3
V: TRBV5-1
CDR3: CASASTGSTGNTIYF

J: TRBJ1-5
V: TRBV7-3
CDR3: CASSLTRGAGIDQPQHF

J: TRBJ2-1
V: TRBV28
CDR3: CASSLSRESVNEQFF

J: TRBJ1-1
V: TRBV7-2
CDR3: CASSSDRGVGEAFF

J: TRBJ2-7
V: TRBV20-1
CDR3: CSASGEKPYEQYF